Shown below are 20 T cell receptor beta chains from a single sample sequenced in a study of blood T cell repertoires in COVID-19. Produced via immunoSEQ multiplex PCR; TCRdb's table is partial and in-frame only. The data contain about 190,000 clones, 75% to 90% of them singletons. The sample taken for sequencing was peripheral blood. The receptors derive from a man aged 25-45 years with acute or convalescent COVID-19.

CDR3: CASSLDQRRTEAFF. CDR3 DNA: TGTGCCAGCAGCTTGGATCAGAGGAGGACTGAAGCTTTCTTT. The chain has TRBV5-5 and TRBJ1-1, with D hard to call. V was trimmed by 0 bases and J by 5 bases, leaving 11 bases between them. Germline V gives CDR1 SGHKS, CDR2 YYEKEE (reference sequence). The CDR3 length is 14 residues.

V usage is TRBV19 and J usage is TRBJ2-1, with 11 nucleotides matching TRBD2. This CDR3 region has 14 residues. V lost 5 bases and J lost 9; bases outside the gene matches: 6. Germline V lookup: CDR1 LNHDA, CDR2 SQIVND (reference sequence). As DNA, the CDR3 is TGTGCCAGTAGTGTAGCGGGGGGGCCCGGTGAGCAGTTCTTC. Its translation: CASSVAGGPGEQFF.

The CDR3 protein is CASSVRGGSYNEQFF. CDR3 DNA: TGTGCCAGCAGCGTCCGCGGGGGATCCTACAATGAGCAGTTCTTC. This chain uses TRBV7-2 with TRBJ2-1; TRBD2 aligns across 7 bases. This CDR3 has 15 residues. Unmatched junction bases numbered 5, after V lost 5 bases and J lost 1 base. CDR1 is SGHTA and CDR2 is FQGNSA in the germline V gene.

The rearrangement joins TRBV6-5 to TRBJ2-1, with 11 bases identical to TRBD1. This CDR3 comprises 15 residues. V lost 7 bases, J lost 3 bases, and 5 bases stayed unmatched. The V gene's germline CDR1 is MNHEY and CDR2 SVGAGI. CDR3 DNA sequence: TGTGCCAGCAACTCGGACAGGGGGCACTACAATGAGCAGTTCTTC. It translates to CASNSDRGHYNEQFF.

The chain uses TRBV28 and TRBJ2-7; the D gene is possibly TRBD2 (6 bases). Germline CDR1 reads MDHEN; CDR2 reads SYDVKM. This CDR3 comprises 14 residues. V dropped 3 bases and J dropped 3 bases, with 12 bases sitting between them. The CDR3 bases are TGTGCCAGCAGTTTGTACGGGAGAATCTACGAGCAGTACTTC. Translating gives CASSLYGRIYEQYF. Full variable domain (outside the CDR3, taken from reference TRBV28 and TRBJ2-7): DVKVTQSSRYLVKRTGEKVFLECVQDMDHENMFWYRQDPGLGLRLIYFSYDVKMKEKGDIPEGYSVSREKKERFSLILESASTNQTSMYLCASSLYGRIYEQYFGPGTRLTVT.

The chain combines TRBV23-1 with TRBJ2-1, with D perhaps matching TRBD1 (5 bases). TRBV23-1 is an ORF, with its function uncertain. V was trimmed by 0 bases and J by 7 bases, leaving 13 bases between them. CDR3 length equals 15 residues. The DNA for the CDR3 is TGCGCCAGCAGTCAATCGGCATTGACAGTAAATGAGCAGTTCTTC. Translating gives CASSQSALTVNEQFF.

The CDR3 nucleotides are TGTGCCAGCAGCCCCCTTACGACAGGAGCAAACACTGAAGCTTTCTTT. This encodes CASSPLTTGANTEAFF. The gene calls are TRBV7-3 and TRBJ1-1, with a weak D call TRBD1 (6 bases). Germline V gives CDR1 SGHTA, CDR2 FQGTGA. Trimming removed 5 bases at V and 2 bases at J, with 18 bases between. This CDR3 comprises 16 residues.

The DNA of the CDR3 is TGTGCCAGCAGCTTCCGATTGGTTCGGGACAAACAAAGAAAAGAGACCCAGTACTTC. Encoded protein: CASSFRLVRDKQRKETQYF. This sequence joins TRBV7-9 and TRBJ2-5; possibly TRBD1 for D (6 bases). The CDR3 totals 19 residues. V lost 3 bases and J 3 bases, leaving 26 bases between the germline ends. Per germline, CDR1 SEHNR and CDR2 FQNEAQ (reference sequence).

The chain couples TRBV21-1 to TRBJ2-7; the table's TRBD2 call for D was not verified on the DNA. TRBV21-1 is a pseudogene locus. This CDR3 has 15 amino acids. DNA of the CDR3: TGTGCCAGCAGCAAAGTCGGGAGGAGCTCCTACGAGCAGTACTTC. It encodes CASSKVGRSSYEQYF.

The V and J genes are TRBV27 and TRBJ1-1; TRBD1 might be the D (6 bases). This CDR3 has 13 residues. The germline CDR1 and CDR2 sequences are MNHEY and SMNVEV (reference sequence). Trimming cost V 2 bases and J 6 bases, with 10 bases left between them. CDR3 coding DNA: TGTGCCAGCAGTTTAAGCAGGGGCTCTGAAGCTTTCTTT. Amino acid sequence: CASSLSRGSEAFF.

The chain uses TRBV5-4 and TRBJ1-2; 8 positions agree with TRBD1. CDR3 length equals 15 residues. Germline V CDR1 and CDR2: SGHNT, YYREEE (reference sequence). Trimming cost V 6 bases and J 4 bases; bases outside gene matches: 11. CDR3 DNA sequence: TGTGCCAGCACCATCAGGGAACAGGGGGTCTATGGCTACACCTTC. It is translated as CASTIREQGVYGYTF.

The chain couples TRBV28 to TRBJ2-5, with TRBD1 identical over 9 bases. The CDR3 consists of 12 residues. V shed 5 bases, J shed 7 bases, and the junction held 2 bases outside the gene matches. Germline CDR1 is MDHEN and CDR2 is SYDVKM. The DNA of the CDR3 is TGTGCCAGCAGTACGACAGGGGGGACCCAGTACTTC. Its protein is CASSTTGGTQYF.

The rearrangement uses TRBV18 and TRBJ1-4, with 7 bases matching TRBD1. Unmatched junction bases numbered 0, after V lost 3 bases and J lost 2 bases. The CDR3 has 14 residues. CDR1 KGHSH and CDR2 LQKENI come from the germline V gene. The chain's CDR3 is CASSPTGTNEKLFF. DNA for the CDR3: TGTGCCAGCTCACCGACAGGGACTAATGAAAAACTGTTTTTT.

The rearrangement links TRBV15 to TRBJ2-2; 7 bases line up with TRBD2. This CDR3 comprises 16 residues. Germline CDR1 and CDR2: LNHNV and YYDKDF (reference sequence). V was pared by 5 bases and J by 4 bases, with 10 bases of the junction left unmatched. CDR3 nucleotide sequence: TGTGCCACCAGCCCGGGGGGTCTTTCGAGCACCGGGGAGCTGTTTTTT. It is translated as CATSPGGLSSTGELFF.

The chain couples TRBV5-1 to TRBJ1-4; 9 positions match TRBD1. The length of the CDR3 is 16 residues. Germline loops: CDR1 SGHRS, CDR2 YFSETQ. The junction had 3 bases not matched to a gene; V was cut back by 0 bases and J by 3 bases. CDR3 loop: CASSLGQGEPNEKLFF. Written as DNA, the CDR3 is TGCGCCAGCAGCTTGGGACAGGGGGAACCTAATGAAAAACTGTTTTTT.

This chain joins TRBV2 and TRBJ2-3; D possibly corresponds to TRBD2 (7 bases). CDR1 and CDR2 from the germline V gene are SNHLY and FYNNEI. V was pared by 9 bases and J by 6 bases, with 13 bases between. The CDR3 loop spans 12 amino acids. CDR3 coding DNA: TGTGCCAGTCGGAAGGGGGGGGATACGCAGTATTTT. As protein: CASRKGGDTQYF.

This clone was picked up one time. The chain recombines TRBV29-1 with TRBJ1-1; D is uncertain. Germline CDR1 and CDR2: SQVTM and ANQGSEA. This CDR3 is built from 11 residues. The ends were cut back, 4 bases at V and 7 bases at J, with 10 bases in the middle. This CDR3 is CSVGKSGEAFF. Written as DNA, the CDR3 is TGCAGCGTTGGCAAATCGGGTGAAGCTTTCTTT.

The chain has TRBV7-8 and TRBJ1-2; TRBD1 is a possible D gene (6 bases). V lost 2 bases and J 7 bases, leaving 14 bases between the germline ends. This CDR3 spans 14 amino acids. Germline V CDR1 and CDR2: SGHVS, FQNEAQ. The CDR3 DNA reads TGTGCCAGCAGCTTAACAGGGACGCGAAGTGGCTACACCTTC. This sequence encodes CASSLTGTRSGYTF. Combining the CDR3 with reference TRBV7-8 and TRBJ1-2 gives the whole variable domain GAGVSQSPRYKVAKRGQDVALRCDPISGHVSLFWYQQALGQGPEFLTYFQNEAQLDKSGLPSDRFFAERPEGSVSTLKIQRTQQEDSAVYLCASSLTGTRSGYTFGSGTRLTVV.

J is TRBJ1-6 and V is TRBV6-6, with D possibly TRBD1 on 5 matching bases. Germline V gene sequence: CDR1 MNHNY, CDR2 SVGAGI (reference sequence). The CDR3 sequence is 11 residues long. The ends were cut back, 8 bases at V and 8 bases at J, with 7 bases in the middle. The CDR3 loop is CASGGDSPLHF. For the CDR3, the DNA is TGTGCCAGCGGAGGGGATTCACCCCTCCACTTT.

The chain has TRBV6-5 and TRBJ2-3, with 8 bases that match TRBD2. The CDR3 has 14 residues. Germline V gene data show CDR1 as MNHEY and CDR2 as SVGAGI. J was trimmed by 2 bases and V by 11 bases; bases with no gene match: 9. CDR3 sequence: CAVRRGGITDTQYF. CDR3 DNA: TGTGCCGTACGTCGGGGGGGGATCACAGATACGCAGTATTTT.